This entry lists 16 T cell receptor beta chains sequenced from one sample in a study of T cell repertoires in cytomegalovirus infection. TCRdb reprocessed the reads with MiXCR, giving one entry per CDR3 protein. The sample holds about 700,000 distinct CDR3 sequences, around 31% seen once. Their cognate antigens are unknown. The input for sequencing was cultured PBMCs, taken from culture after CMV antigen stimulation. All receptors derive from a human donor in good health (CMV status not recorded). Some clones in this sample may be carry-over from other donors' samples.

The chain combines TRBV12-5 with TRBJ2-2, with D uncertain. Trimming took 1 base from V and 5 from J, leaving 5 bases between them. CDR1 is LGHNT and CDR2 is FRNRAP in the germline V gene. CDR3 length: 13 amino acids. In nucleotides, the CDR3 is TGTGCTAGTGGTTTGGCTGGGACCGGGGAGCTGTTTTTT. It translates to CASGLAGTGELFF.

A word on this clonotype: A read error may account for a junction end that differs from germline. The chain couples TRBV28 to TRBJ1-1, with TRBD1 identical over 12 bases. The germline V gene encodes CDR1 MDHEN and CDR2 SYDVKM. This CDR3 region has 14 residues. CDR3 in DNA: TGTGCCAGCAGTTTATCGGGGACAGGGGGCCCAGCCCGCTTT. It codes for CASSLSGTGGPARF.

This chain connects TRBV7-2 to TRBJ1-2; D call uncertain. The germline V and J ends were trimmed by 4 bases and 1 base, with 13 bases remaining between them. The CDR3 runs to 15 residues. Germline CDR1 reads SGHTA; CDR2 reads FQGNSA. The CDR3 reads CASSWGGRSNYGYTF. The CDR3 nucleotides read TGTGCCAGCAGCTGGGGAGGCAGGAGTAACTATGGCTACACCTTC.

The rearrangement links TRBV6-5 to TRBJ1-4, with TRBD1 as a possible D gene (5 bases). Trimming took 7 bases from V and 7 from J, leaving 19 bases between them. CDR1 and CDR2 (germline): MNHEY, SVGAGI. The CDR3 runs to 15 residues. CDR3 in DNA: TGTGCCAGCACCCTCAACAGGTTGGGGGGTGAAAAACTGTTTTTT. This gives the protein CASTLNRLGGEKLFF.

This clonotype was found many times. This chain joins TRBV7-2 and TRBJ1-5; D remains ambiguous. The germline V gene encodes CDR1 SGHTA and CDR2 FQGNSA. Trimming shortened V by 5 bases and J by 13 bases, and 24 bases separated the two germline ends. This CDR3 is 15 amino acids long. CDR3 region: CASSPGGLLSNQQHF. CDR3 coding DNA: TGTGCCAGCAGCCCTGGAGGGTTACTGTCCAACCAACAGCATTTT.

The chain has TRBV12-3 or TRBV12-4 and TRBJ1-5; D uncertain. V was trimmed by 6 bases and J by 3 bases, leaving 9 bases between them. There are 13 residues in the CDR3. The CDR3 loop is CASREISNQPQHF. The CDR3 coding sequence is TGTGCCAGCAGGGAAATTTCCAATCAGCCCCAGCATTTT.

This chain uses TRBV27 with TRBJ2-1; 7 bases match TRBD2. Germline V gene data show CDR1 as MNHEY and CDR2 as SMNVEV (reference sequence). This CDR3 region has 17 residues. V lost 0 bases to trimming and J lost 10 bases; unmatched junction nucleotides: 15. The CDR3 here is CASSLSPPISGLGEQFF. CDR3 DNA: TGTGCCAGCAGTTTATCCCCCCCGATTAGCGGGTTGGGGGAGCAGTTCTTC.

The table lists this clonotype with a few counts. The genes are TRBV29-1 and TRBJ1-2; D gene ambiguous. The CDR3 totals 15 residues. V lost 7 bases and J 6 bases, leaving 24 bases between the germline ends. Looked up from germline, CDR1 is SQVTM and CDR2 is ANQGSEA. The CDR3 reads CSALTEVFPLHGYTF. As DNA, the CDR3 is TGCAGCGCTCTGACGGAGGTTTTCCCCCTCCATGGCTACACCTTC.

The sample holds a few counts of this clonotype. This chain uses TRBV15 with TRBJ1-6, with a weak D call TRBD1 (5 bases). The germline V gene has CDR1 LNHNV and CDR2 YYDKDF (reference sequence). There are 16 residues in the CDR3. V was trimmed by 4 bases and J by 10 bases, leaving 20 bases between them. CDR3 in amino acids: CATSTHPQAFGSPLHF. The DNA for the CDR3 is TGTGCCACCAGCACCCATCCACAGGCGTTTGGGTCACCCCTCCACTTT.

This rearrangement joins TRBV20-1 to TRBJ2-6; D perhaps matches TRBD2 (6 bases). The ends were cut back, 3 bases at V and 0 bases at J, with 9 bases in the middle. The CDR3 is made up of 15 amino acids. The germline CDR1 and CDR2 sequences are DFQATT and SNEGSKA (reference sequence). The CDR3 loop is CSAREGYSGANVLTF. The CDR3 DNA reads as TGCAGTGCTAGGGAGGGGTACTCTGGGGCCAACGTCCTGACTTTC.

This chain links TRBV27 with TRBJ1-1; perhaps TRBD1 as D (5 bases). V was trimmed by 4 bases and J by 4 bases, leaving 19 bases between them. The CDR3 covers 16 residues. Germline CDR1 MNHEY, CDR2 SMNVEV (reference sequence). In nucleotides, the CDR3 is TGTGCCAGCAGTTCCCTACAATGGGGTACAGGCACTGAAGCTTTCTTT. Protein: CASSSLQWGTGTEAFF.

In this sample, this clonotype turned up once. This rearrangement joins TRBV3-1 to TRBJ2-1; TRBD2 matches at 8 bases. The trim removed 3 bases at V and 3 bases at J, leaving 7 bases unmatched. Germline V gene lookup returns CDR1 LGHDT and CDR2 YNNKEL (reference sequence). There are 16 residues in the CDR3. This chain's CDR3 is CASSHRVAGIYNEQFF. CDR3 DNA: TGTGCCAGCAGCCACCGAGTAGCGGGGATCTACAATGAGCAGTTCTTC.

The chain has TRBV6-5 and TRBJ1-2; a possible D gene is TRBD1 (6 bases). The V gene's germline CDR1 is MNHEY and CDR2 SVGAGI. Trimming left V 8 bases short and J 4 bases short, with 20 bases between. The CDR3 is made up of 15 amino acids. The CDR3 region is CASRGTKGGVYGYTF. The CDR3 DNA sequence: TGTGCCAGCCGGGGTACTAAGGGGGGGGTCTATGGCTACACCTTC.

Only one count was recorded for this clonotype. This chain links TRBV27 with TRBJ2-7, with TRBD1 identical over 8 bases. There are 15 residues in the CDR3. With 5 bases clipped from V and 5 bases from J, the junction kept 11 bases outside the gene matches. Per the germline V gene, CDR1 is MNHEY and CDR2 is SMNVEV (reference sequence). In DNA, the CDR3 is TGTGCCAGCAGTCCCACAGGGGGGCTCCAAGACGAGCAGTACTTC. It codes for CASSPTGGLQDEQYF.

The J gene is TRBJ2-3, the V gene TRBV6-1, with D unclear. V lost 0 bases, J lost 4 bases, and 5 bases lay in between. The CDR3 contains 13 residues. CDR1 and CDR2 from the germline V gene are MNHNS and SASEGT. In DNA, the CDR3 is TGTGCCAGCAGTGAAGCGAGTGCAGATACGCAGTATTTT. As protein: CASSEASADTQYF.

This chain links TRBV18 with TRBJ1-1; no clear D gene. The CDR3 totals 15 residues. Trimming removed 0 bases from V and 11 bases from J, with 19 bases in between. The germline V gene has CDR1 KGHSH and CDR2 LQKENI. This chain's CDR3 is CASSPPTRRENRAFF. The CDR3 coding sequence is TGTGCCAGCTCACCACCGACGCGACGGGAGAATCGGGCTTTCTTT.